The subject of this entry is one T cell receptor (beta chain). Its antigen remains unidentified. Averaging approximately 0.11 L, one heparinised blood draw was given by each donor. Post-sort purity exceeded 95% for all sorted populations. The CDR3 loop spans 15 amino acids. V shed 6 bases and J 5 bases; nucleotides not matched to a gene: 8. Germline V gives CDR1 SQVTM, CDR2 ANQGSEA. The sample belongs to a study of beta chain features in type 1 diabetes. Findings of the study overall: In type 1 diabetes patients, VDJ junctions had fewer insertions; deletions at these junctions were more frequent.

As every portion of the isolated RNA was reverse transcribed, the sequencing read expressed TCRB transcripts. Using immunoSEQ multiplex PCR, the repertoire was profiled, and TCRdb retains in-frame clones only, with some absent. The table has around 160,000 clones, about 44% seen once; the top ten hold roughly 0.43%. The specimen sequenced was Tregs from blood. This sequence originates from a man between 18 and 35 years old in good health. V is TRBV29-1 and J is TRBJ1-4, with 11 bases matching TRBD1. CDR3 residues: CSVSGQGAGNEKLFF. The DNA for the CDR3 is TGCAGCGTAAGCGGACAGGGGGCTGGCAATGAAAAACTGTTTTTT.